The 8 T cell receptor beta chains presented below share a single source sample, sequenced in a study of blood T cell repertoires in COVID-19. This table comes from immunoSEQ multiplex PCR, and its TCRdb copy is limited to in-frame clones, with some not included. The sample holds 200,000 to 300,000 clones, about 91% seen once. Source material: peripheral blood. Receptors were obtained from a man older than 75 with acute or convalescent COVID-19.

This sequence joins TRBV5-1 and TRBJ1-1; possibly TRBD1 for D (6 bases). CDR1 and CDR2 (germline): SGHRS, YFSETQ. The V and J ends lost 0 bases and 0 bases respectively, with 9 bases between them. The CDR3 contains 15 residues. The CDR3 nucleotides read TGCGCCAGCAGCTTGGAAGGGGGACTGAACACTGAAGCTTTCTTT. As protein: CASSLEGGLNTEAFF.

On this clone: The sample has other DNA sequences that encode this CDR3 too. The chain couples TRBV20-1 to TRBJ1-1; no clear D gene. The CDR3 runs to 11 residues. Trimming removed 1 base at V and 2 bases at J, with 2 bases between. The germline gives CDR1 DFQATT, CDR2 SNEGSKA (reference sequence). CDR3: CSARANTEAFF. CDR3 sequence (DNA): TGCAGTGCTAGAGCTAACACTGAAGCTTTCTTT.

The chain links TRBV9 to TRBJ1-3; weak D call: TRBD1 (5 bases). Germline V gene sequence: CDR1 SGDLS, CDR2 YYNGEE. Trimming left V 4 bases short and J 0 bases short, with 11 bases between. This CDR3 is built from 15 residues. CDR3 region: CASSRDFYSGNTIYF. The CDR3 DNA is TGTGCCAGCAGCCGGGACTTCTACTCTGGAAACACCATATATTTT. Together with reference TRBV9 and TRBJ1-3, the CDR3 gives the full variable domain: DSGVTQTPKHLITATGQRVTLRCSPRSGDLSVYWYQQSLDQGLQFLIQYYNGEERAKGNILERFSAQQFPDLHSELNLSSLELGDSALYFCASSRDFYSGNTIYFGEGSWLTVV.

The sample holds a few counts of this clone. This chain connects TRBV5-1 to TRBJ1-6, with 7 bases fitting TRBD1. Unmatched junction bases numbered 14, after V lost 4 bases and J lost 16 bases. The germline gives CDR1 SGHRS, CDR2 YFSETQ. CDR3 size: 14 residues. The CDR3 DNA follows: TGCGCCAGCAGCCCGCAGGGGGGACCGCGCTTTCTCCACTTT. Protein product: CASSPQGGPRFLHF.

The J gene is TRBJ1-4, the V gene TRBV10-3; the match to TRBD1 covers 8 bases. The CDR3 sequence is 18 residues long. The V and J ends lost 10 bases and 6 bases, in that order; junction bases with no gene match: 22. Germline CDR1 reads ENHRY; CDR2 reads SYGVKD. CDR3 nucleotide sequence: TGTGCCAAGTACGAGACAGGGGAGGGATGTGGAAGGGATGAAAAACTGTTTTTT. Translation gives CAKYETGEGCGRDEKLFF.

The chain links TRBV11-3 to TRBJ1-1, with TRBD1 as a possible D gene (5 bases). This CDR3 region has 15 residues. Germline V gives CDR1 SGHNT, CDR2 YENEEA. Trimming shortened V by 1 base and J by 0 bases, and 9 bases separated the two germline ends. CDR3 protein: CASSLGGGMNTEAFF. In DNA form, the CDR3 reads TGTGCCAGCAGCTTAGGTGGGGGGATGAACACTGAAGCTTTCTTT.

This clone was detected once. This chain uses TRBV11-2 with TRBJ2-7, with 9 bases identical to TRBD1. V gave up 1 base and J gave up 4 bases; unmatched junction bases: 14. This CDR3 is 18 amino acids long. Per germline, CDR1 SGHAT and CDR2 FQNNGV. The CDR3 coding sequence is TGTGCCAGCAGCTTAGTAATGGTGGCCCGGGACAGGGAGTACGAGCAGTACTTC. This codes for CASSLVMVARDREYEQYF.

The J gene is TRBJ2-3, the V gene TRBV24-1, with 15 bases fitting TRBD2. The CDR3 sequence is 19 residues long. Germline lookup yields CDR1 KGHDR and CDR2 SFDVKD. Trimming cost V 7 bases and J 4 bases; bases outside gene matches: 14. The CDR3 DNA sequence: TGTGCCACCAGCCGCGGACTAGCGGGAGGGCCAAAGGACGCAGATACGCAGTATTTT. Protein sequence: CATSRGLAGGPKDADTQYF.